Below are 26 T cell receptor beta chains sequenced from a single sample in a study of T cell responses to AZD1222 COVID-19 vaccine. The repertoire was sequenced with immunoSEQ multiplex PCR; TCRdb's copy has only in-frame clones and lacks some. The table records 150,000 to 200,000 clones, about 91% of them present only once. The specimen was peripheral blood, collected 28 days after the second AZD1222 dose. Receptors originate from an adult who received the AZD1222 COVID-19 vaccine.

As DNA, the CDR3 is TGTGCCAGCAGGGCAGGGGGTCTCTACGAGCAGTACTTC. It encodes CASRAGGLYEQYF. The rearrangement joins TRBV12-3 or TRBV12-4 to TRBJ2-7, with 7 bases identical to TRBD1. The CDR3 contains 13 residues. The ends lost 6 bases at V and 3 bases at J; junction bases unmatched: 5.

The J gene is TRBJ1-4, the V gene TRBV12-5; D might be TRBD1 (5 bases). Trimming took 6 bases from V and 7 from J, leaving 15 bases between them. This CDR3 has 14 amino acids. Germline CDR1 reads LGHNT; CDR2 reads FRNRAP. The DNA for the CDR3 is TGTGCTAGTGGCCAGGGCGGGATTATTGAAAAACTGTTTTTT. Translating it yields CASGQGGIIEKLFF. The whole variable domain, remainder taken from reference TRBV12-5 and TRBJ1-4, is DARVTQTPRHKVTEMGQEVTMRCQPILGHNTVFWYRQTMMQGLELLAYFRNRAPLDDSGMPKDRFSAEMPDATLATLKIQPSEPRDSAVYFCASGQGGIIEKLFFGSGTQLSVL.

The rearrangement links TRBV5-1 to TRBJ2-7, with 10 bases that match TRBD2. Germline loops: CDR1 SGHRS, CDR2 YFSETQ. The V and J ends lost 0 bases and 4 bases, in that order; junction bases with no gene match: 10. The CDR3 sequence is 17 residues long. CDR3 sequence: CASSLGAGAGGLYEQYF. The CDR3 region has the DNA TGCGCCAGCAGCTTGGGCGCTGGAGCGGGGGGGTTGTACGAGCAGTACTTC.

V and J are TRBV19 and TRBJ2-7, with D perhaps assigned TRBD1 or TRBD2 (5 bases each). Between the trimmed V and J ends, which lost 5 bases and 3 bases, there was a span of 14 bases. CDR1 and CDR2 from the germline V gene are LNHDA and SQIVND (reference sequence). CDR3 length: 14 amino acids. CDR3 DNA sequence: TGTGCCAGTAGTCCCAGGGACGCAGGCTACGAGCAGTACTTC. The encoded protein is CASSPRDAGYEQYF.

The chain links TRBV3-1 (or the pseudogene TRBV3-2) to TRBJ2-7; TRBD2 is a possible D gene (6 bases). This CDR3 spans 14 amino acids. With 1 base removed from V and 6 bases from J, the gap between germline ends came to 13 bases. Germline assignment: CDR1 LGHDT and CDR2 YNNKEL (reference sequence). CDR3 protein: CASSQAGLSVEQYF. The DNA of the CDR3 is TGTGCCAGCAGCCAAGCCGGACTATCGGTCGAGCAGTACTTC.

The CDR3 bases are TGCGCCAGCAGTGAGCCCGGGACAGGGGCGAGGGCCACTGAAGCTTTCTTT. It specifies CASSEPGTGARATEAFF. This chain links TRBV10-1 with TRBJ1-1; 10 bases are shared with TRBD1. The CDR3 runs to 17 residues. Germline assignment: CDR1 WNHNN and CDR2 SYGVQD (reference sequence). V dropped 2 bases and J dropped 4; count of bases not matched to a gene: 10.

This clone was counted once. The V gene is TRBV9, the J gene TRBJ2-7, with D tentatively TRBD2 (5 bases). The CDR3 spans 15 residues. V lost 0 bases and J 1 base, leaving 11 bases between the germline ends. CDR1 is SGDLS, CDR2 YYNGEE, per germline. The CDR3 sequence: CASSVASGPSYEQYF. As DNA, the CDR3 is TGTGCCAGCAGCGTAGCGAGCGGACCTTCCTACGAGCAGTACTTC.

The V gene is TRBV2, the J gene TRBJ1-4; D is ambiguous. The V and J ends lost 7 bases and 7 bases respectively, with 22 bases between them. CDR3 length: 16 amino acids. Germline V lookup: CDR1 SNHLY, CDR2 FYNNEI. Written as DNA, the CDR3 is TGTGCCAGCATCCCCCCGAAGATGTATCGAATTGAAAAACTGTTTTTT. Amino acid sequence: CASIPPKMYRIEKLFF.

The J gene is TRBJ2-5, the V gene TRBV6-2 or TRBV6-3; tentatively, D is TRBD1 or TRBD2 (6 bases each). Germline CDR1 MNHEY, CDR2 SVGEGT. The CDR3 consists of 14 residues. V lost 2 bases to trimming and J lost 3 bases, with 10 bases between them. This chain's CDR3 is CASSYPRGEETQYF. The DNA for the CDR3 is TGTGCCAGCAGTTACCCGAGGGGGGAAGAGACCCAGTACTTC.

The rearrangement joins TRBV3-1 (or the pseudogene TRBV3-2) to TRBJ1-1, with 7 bases matching TRBD1. Looked up from germline, CDR1 is LGHDT and CDR2 is YNNKEL (reference sequence). The ends lost 2 bases at V and 8 bases at J; junction bases unmatched: 5. This CDR3 is 13 amino acids long. CDR3 in DNA: TGTGCCAGCAGCCAATACAGGGGAGGCGAAGCTTTCTTT. It encodes CASSQYRGGEAFF.

This chain links TRBV2 with TRBJ2-2, with TRBD2 identical over 11 bases. Germline lookup yields CDR1 SNHLY and CDR2 FYNNEI. V shed 8 bases, J shed 3 bases, and the junction held 8 bases outside the gene matches. This CDR3 has 16 amino acids. CDR3 amino acids: CASGGRLAGYTGELFF. Written as DNA, the CDR3 is TGTGCCAGCGGCGGAAGACTAGCGGGGTACACCGGGGAGCTGTTTTTT.

The rearrangement links TRBV9 to TRBJ1-5, with 7 bases fitting TRBD1. Germline values: CDR1 SGDLS, CDR2 YYNGEE. The CDR3 consists of 14 residues. V lost 3 bases to trimming and J lost 4 bases; unmatched junction nucleotides: 4. The CDR3 here is CASSAEQGNQPQHF. The CDR3 DNA reads as TGTGCCAGCAGCGCCGAACAGGGGAATCAGCCCCAGCATTTT.

V gene TRBV7-2 combines with J gene TRBJ2-1, with 8 bases fitting TRBD1. The CDR3 covers 11 residues. Germline V gives CDR1 SGHTA, CDR2 FQGNSA. V was pared by 8 bases and J by 8 bases, with 2 bases of the junction left unmatched. The CDR3 DNA reads TGTGCCAGCCAGGGGGCGCATGAGCAGTTCTTC. Its translation: CASQGAHEQFF.

The rearrangement uses TRBV5-1 and TRBJ2-3; TRBD2 matches 9 bases. Germline CDR1 reads SGHRS; CDR2 reads YFSETQ. V trimming: 2 bases; J trimming: 5 bases; junction bases outside the gene matches: 6. The CDR3 is made up of 15 amino acids. CDR3: CASSFSGGWKDTQYF. CDR3 in DNA: TGCGCCAGCAGCTTTAGCGGGGGCTGGAAAGATACGCAGTATTTT.

The chain links TRBV28 to TRBJ1-2, with TRBD1 matching 9 bases. CDR3 size: 12 residues. Germline V lookup: CDR1 MDHEN, CDR2 SYDVKM. After removal of 5 bases from V and 8 bases from J, the junction contained 3 bases not matched to a gene. CDR3 sequence (DNA): TGTGCCAGCAGTGGACAGGGGTCCGGCTACACCTTC. It is translated as CASSGQGSGYTF.

The chain employs TRBV3-1 (or the pseudogene TRBV3-2) and TRBJ1-1; D gene uncertain. V was shortened by 1 base and J by 4 bases, with 10 bases between the two germline ends. The germline CDR1 and CDR2 sequences are LGHDT and YNNKEL (reference sequence). This CDR3 has 14 amino acids. The CDR3 nucleotides read TGTGCCAGCAGCCAAGGGCGAGAGGGCACTGAAGCTTTCTTT. It yields the protein CASSQGREGTEAFF.

V and J are TRBV10-2 and TRBJ2-7, with D tentatively TRBD2 (6 bases). Trimming removed 4 bases from V and 0 bases from J, with 10 bases in between. Germline assignment: CDR1 WSHSY and CDR2 SAAADI. The CDR3 covers 14 residues. The chain's CDR3 is CASSAGLSSYEQYF. For the CDR3, the DNA is TGCGCCAGCAGTGCGGGACTTAGCTCCTACGAGCAGTACTTC.

The chain is built from TRBV7-8 and TRBJ2-5; 10 bases align to TRBD1. V was clipped by 5 bases and J by 5 bases; unmatched bases: 17. Germline V gene sequence: CDR1 SGHVS, CDR2 FQNEAQ. The CDR3 extends over 18 amino acids. DNA for the CDR3: TGTGCCAGCAGCATAAACTACATCCCGGGACAGGGGCTTGAGACCCAGTACTTC. This gives the protein CASSINYIPGQGLETQYF.

In its sample, this clone was seen once. V usage is TRBV7-2 and J usage is TRBJ2-2, with 8 bases matching TRBD2. V shed 8 bases and J 1 base; nucleotides not matched to a gene: 6. CDR3 size: 15 residues. Germline lookup yields CDR1 SGHTA and CDR2 FQGNSA. CDR3 sequence reads: CASFRSGGNTGELFF. CDR3 DNA: TGTGCCAGCTTCAGAAGCGGGGGGAACACCGGGGAGCTGTTTTTT.

The V gene is TRBV7-3, the J gene TRBJ1-1, with 10 bases fitting TRBD1. The CDR3 length is 14 residues. Germline assignment: CDR1 SGHTA and CDR2 FQGTGA. V lost 2 bases and J lost 7; bases outside the gene matches: 4. The CDR3 protein is CASSLSGTGVEAFF. As DNA, the CDR3 is TGTGCCAGCAGCTTATCAGGGACAGGGGTTGAAGCTTTCTTT.

CDR3 in amino acids: CASSLDPGGLAEAFF. Here the CDR3 DNA reads TGTGCCAGCAGCTTGGACCCGGGGGGCCTGGCTGAAGCTTTCTTT. This chain links TRBV5-6 with TRBJ1-1; D might be TRBD1 (6 bases). Germline-derived CDR1 and CDR2 are SGHDT and YYEEEE. Trimming removed 0 bases from V and 6 bases from J, with 15 bases in between. The CDR3 totals 15 residues.

This chain uses TRBV3-1 (or the pseudogene TRBV3-2) with TRBJ2-7; D is possibly TRBD1 (5 bases). V lost 1 base, J lost 0 bases, and 10 bases lay in between. CDR3 length: 15 residues. CDR1 LGHDT and CDR2 YNNKEL come from the germline V gene (reference sequence). This chain's CDR3 is CASSQGIDSSYEQYF. Here the CDR3 DNA reads TGTGCCAGCAGCCAAGGGATAGACAGCTCCTACGAGCAGTACTTC.

The V gene is TRBV6-6, the J gene TRBJ1-3; TRBD1 matches 10 bases. CDR1 MNHNY and CDR2 SVGAGI come from the germline V gene (reference sequence). This CDR3 is 16 amino acids long. V shed 5 bases, J shed 0 bases, and the junction held 4 bases outside the gene matches. CDR3 protein: CASSTRQGASGNTIYF. In nucleotides, the CDR3 is TGTGCCAGCAGTACCCGACAGGGGGCCTCTGGAAACACCATATATTTT.

In the case of this clone: Other DNA sequences within the sample encode an identical CDR3. This chain connects TRBV6-1 to TRBJ1-1; no clear D gene. Trimming took off 3 bases at V and 5 bases at J, with 7 bases between the two ends. The germline V gene encodes CDR1 MNHNS and CDR2 SASEGT. The CDR3 consists of 12 residues. The CDR3 nucleotides read TGTGCCAGCAGTGAGCATCGGACTGAAGCTTTCTTT. Translating gives CASSEHRTEAFF.

This chain links TRBV10-3 with TRBJ2-7, with TRBD2 matching 9 bases. This CDR3 spans 17 amino acids. The ends lost 4 bases at V and 0 bases at J; junction bases unmatched: 10. Germline CDR1 is ENHRY and CDR2 is SYGVKD. The CDR3 DNA reads TGTGCCATCAGTGCGTCCCCTGCGGGGGGGCTCTCCTACGAGCAGTACTTC. Translating gives CAISASPAGGLSYEQYF.

The CDR3 DNA sequence: TGTGCCAGCAGTGATCCGGAGGACGAGCAGTACTTC. Protein sequence: CASSDPEDEQYF. This chain links TRBV25-1 with TRBJ2-7; D perhaps matches TRBD2 (5 bases). Trimming took 3 bases from V and 5 from J, leaving 8 bases between them. Germline-derived CDR1 and CDR2 are MGHDK and SYGVNS. The CDR3 has 12 amino acids.